This is a list of T cell receptor beta chains from one sample in a study of regulatory T cells in long-lasting Graves disease. TCRdb re-analysed the multiplex PCR reads in MiXCR, keeping a single row per CDR3 protein. The table lists about 660,000 distinct CDR3 sequences, about 32% of them singletons. Material: peripheral blood mononuclear cells (PBMCs), obtained when the disease was refractory, from a patient treated with antithyroid drugs. These receptors all stem from a female donor with Graves disease. CDR3s include the opening cysteine and the closing phenylalanine or tryptophan. D genes are given only for firm matches. The listing skips clone size in some rows; elsewhere it reads once, few, many or a size class.

size,J,D,V,DNA,CDR3
many,TRBJ1-2,TRBD1,TRBV6-1,TGTGCCAGCAGCCCCGTCCCGGGACAGGGAAACTATGGCTACACCTTC,CASSPVPGQGNYGYTF
few,TRBJ1-3,TRBD1,TRBV6-1,TGTGCCAGCAGTCCAGGGGGCTCAGCAAACACCATATATTTT,CASSPGGSANTIYF
many,TRBJ1-2,NA,TRBV28,TGTGCCAGCGGCGGACGGTTAGCTAACTATGGCTACACCTTC,CASGGRLANYGYTF
many,TRBJ2-5,NA,TRBV2,TGTGCCAGCAGTGAAGCGCTTATCGGAGAGACCCAGTACTTC,CASSEALIGETQYF
once,TRBJ1-5,TRBD1,TRBV29-1,TGCAGCGTTGCGGGACAGGGATACAATCAGCCCCAGCATTTT,CSVAGQGYNQPQHF
NA,TRBJ1-5,NA,TRBV6-2/TRBV6-3,TGTGCCAGCAGTCCTCTCGACAGGCATCAGCCCCAGCATTTT,CASSPLDRHQPQHF
many,TRBJ1-2,TRBD1,TRBV7-9,TGTGCCAGCAGCTCCCACAGGGGGTATGGCTACACCTTC,CASSSHRGYGYTF
NA,TRBJ1-1,NA,TRBV14,TGTGCCAGCAGCCCTTCTACAGGGAGGGCCACTGAAGCTTTCTTT,CASSPSTGRATEAFF
NA,TRBJ1-2,NA,TRBV29-1,TGCAGCGCGCGGGGTCCCTCCGGCTACACCTTC,CSARGPSGYTF
few,TRBJ2-7,NA,TRBV12-3/TRBV12-4,TGTGCCAGCAGCTCGTCCGGTCTGGAGCAGTACTTC,CASSSSGLEQYF
NA,TRBJ1-4,NA,TRBV7-9,TGTGCCAGCAGCAACGGGGAAAAACTGTTTTTT,CASSNGEKLFF